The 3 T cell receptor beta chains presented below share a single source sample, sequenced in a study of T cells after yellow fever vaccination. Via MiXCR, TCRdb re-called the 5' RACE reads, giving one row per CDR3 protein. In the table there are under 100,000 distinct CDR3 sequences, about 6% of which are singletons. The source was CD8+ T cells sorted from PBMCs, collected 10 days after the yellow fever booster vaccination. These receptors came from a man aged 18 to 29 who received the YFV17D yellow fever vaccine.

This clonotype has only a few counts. CDR3 sequence: CASSSAGDNEQFF. The CDR3 bases are TGTGCCAGCAGCTCAGCAGGGGACAATGAGCAGTTCTTC. The V and J genes are TRBV7-9 and TRBJ2-1, with a possible D match to TRBD1 (6 bases). V shed 4 bases and J shed 5 bases, with 9 bases lying between them. This CDR3 is 13 amino acids long. Germline V lookup: CDR1 SEHNR, CDR2 FQNEAQ (reference sequence).

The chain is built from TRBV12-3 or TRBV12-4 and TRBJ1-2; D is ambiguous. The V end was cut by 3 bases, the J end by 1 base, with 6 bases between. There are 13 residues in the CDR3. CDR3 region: CASSFSVNYGYTF. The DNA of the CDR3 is TGTGCCAGCAGTTTCAGTGTTAACTATGGCTACACCTTC.

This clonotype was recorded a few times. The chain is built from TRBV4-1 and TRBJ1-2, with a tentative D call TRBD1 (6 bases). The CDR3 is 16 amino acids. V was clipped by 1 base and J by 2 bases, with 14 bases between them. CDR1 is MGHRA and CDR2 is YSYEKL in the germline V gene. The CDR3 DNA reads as TGCGCCAGCAGCCAAGGGAGGACAGACTACAACTATGGCTACACCTTC. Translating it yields CASSQGRTDYNYGYTF.